Following are 21 T cell receptor beta chains from one sample sequenced in a study of blood T cell repertoires in COVID-19. Generated by immunoSEQ multiplex PCR, the TCRdb table keeps only in-frame clones and is missing some. Found here are around 140,000 clones, approximately 90% of them singletons; the top ten hold 2.5% to 3%. Sequences were obtained from peripheral blood. The receptors were sampled from a human donor with COVID-19, enrolled during active disease. The donor label of this sample is uncertain.

The rearrangement joins TRBV19 to TRBJ2-2, with TRBD2 as a possible D gene (5 bases). This CDR3 region has 14 residues. Between the trimmed V and J ends, which lost 8 bases and 3 bases, there was a span of 13 bases. The germline V gene encodes CDR1 LNHDA and CDR2 SQIVND (reference sequence). CDR3 nucleotide sequence: TGTGCCAGTGCGTTGAGGGTCTACACCGGGGAGCTGTTTTTT. Its translation: CASALRVYTGELFF.

This clone was seen only a few times. The chain employs TRBV6-2 or TRBV6-3 and TRBJ1-6; TRBD1 might be the D (6 bases). Germline V gives CDR1 MNHEY, CDR2 SVGEGT. The CDR3 runs to 17 residues. Trimming stripped 1 base from V and 2 bases from J, with 12 bases between. CDR3 loop: CASSYLDRRAYNSPLHF. The CDR3, as DNA: TGTGCCAGCAGTTACTTGGACAGAAGGGCCTATAATTCACCCCTCCACTTT.

This clone was found once. The V gene is TRBV5-1, the J gene TRBJ2-1; 12 bases are a match to TRBD1. In germline, CDR1 is SGHRS, CDR2 YFSETQ. With V trimmed by 4 bases and J by 3 bases, 8 bases remained unmatched. CDR3 length: 17 amino acids. CDR3 DNA sequence: TGCGCCAGCAGCCAACCCGGGGACAGGGGGCACTACAATGAGCAGTTCTTC. This translates into CASSQPGDRGHYNEQFF.

A single count supports this clone. The genes are TRBV5-5 and TRBJ1-1; a weak D match, TRBD1 (5 bases). The CDR3 contains 15 residues. V was cut by 1 base and J by 4 bases, with 14 bases left in between. CDR1 and CDR2 (germline): SGHKS, YYEKEE (reference sequence). Here the CDR3 DNA reads TGTGCCAGCAGCTTGTCAGGGCTGGCCCTCACTGAAGCTTTCTTT. Its translation is CASSLSGLALTEAFF.

The rearrangement joins TRBV20-1 to TRBJ1-2, with 10 positions matching TRBD1. After removal of 6 bases from V and 7 bases from J, the junction contained 8 bases not matched to a gene. The CDR3 totals 13 residues. Per germline, CDR1 DFQATT and CDR2 SNEGSKA (reference sequence). The CDR3 nucleotides read TGCAGTGCCAGTGGGACAGGGGTGGGTGGCTACACCTTC. Translation gives CSASGTGVGGYTF.

V gene TRBV4-1 combines with J gene TRBJ1-6, with TRBD1 identical over 8 bases. V lost 0 bases, J lost 7 bases, and 2 bases stayed unmatched. This CDR3 spans 15 amino acids. The V gene's germline CDR1 is MGHRA and CDR2 YSYEKL. DNA for the CDR3: TGCGCCAGCAGCCAAGAGGACAGGGACAATTCACCCCTCCACTTT. Its translation: CASSQEDRDNSPLHF.

This chain joins TRBV10-3 and TRBJ2-7; the match to TRBD1 covers 7 bases. The V gene end was trimmed by 6 bases and the J gene end by 3 bases; junction bases not matched to a gene: 8. Germline CDR1 and CDR2: ENHRY and SYGVKD. This CDR3 region has 14 residues. DNA of the CDR3: TGTGCCATCAGCGAGGGGGCCAGGTTCTACGAGCAGTACTTC. Its translation: CAISEGARFYEQYF.

This chain links TRBV5-1 with TRBJ1-4; D possibly corresponds to TRBD1 (6 bases). This CDR3 region has 15 residues. Trimming left V 4 bases short and J 6 bases short, with 16 bases between. Per the germline V gene, CDR1 is SGHRS and CDR2 is YFSETQ. The CDR3 nucleotides are TGCGCCAGCAGCCCTGAGGCGGGGGCCGATGAAAAACTGTTTTTT. Protein sequence: CASSPEAGADEKLFF.

This clone was observed once. V usage is TRBV11-2 and J usage is TRBJ2-7, with 7 bases matching TRBD2. The V gene end was trimmed by 9 bases and the J gene end by 3 bases; junction bases not matched to a gene: 11. This CDR3 is 14 amino acids long. Per germline, CDR1 SGHAT and CDR2 FQNNGV. The CDR3: CARSGEGRFYEQYF. DNA of the CDR3: TGTGCCAGAAGTGGGGAGGGGCGATTCTACGAGCAGTACTTC.

This chain joins TRBV5-1 and TRBJ2-7; 9 nucleotides line up with TRBD1. Trimming took 10 bases from V and 6 from J; bases not matched to a gene: 14. CDR1 is SGHRS, CDR2 YFSETQ, per germline. CDR3 length equals 14 residues. CDR3 amino acids: CAVHYRGRWSEQYF. The DNA of the CDR3 is TGCGCCGTACATTACAGGGGGCGTTGGTCCGAGCAGTACTTC.

This chain links TRBV14 with TRBJ2-1; D remains unclear. From germline, CDR1 is SGHDN and CDR2 FVKESK. Trimming pared 4 bases from V and 9 bases from J, leaving 13 bases between. The CDR3 runs to 13 residues. The CDR3 here is CASSLSTDPEQFF. CDR3 coding DNA: TGTGCCAGCAGCCTATCTACAGATCCTGAGCAGTTCTTC.

This chain joins TRBV3-1 (or the pseudogene TRBV3-2) and TRBJ1-5; D not resolved. This CDR3 is built from 13 residues. Germline V gene lookup returns CDR1 LGHDT and CDR2 YNNKEL (reference sequence). With 0 bases removed from V and 6 bases from J, the gap between germline ends came to 6 bases. The CDR3 region is CASSQDLTQPQHF. CDR3 in DNA: TGTGCCAGCAGCCAAGATCTAACTCAGCCCCAGCATTTT.

The rearrangement uses TRBV12-3 or TRBV12-4 and TRBJ1-1; TRBD1 matches 7 bases. CDR3 length: 12 residues. V shed 7 bases and J 11 bases; nucleotides not matched to a gene: 10. This CDR3 is CASTYHQGEAFF. For the CDR3, the DNA is TGTGCCAGCACTTACCATCAGGGGGAGGCTTTCTTT.

This clone was counted a single time. The CDR3 spells CASSYGTEENIQYF. The CDR3 DNA reads TGTGCCAGCAGTTACGGGACAGAGGAAAACATTCAGTACTTC. This chain links TRBV6-5 with TRBJ2-4; 7 bases match TRBD1. V lost 2 bases to trimming and J lost 5 bases; unmatched junction nucleotides: 3. Germline V gene data show CDR1 as MNHEY and CDR2 as SVGAGI. This CDR3 is 14 amino acids long.

The chain employs TRBV5-1 and TRBJ1-2, with TRBD1 matching over 8 bases. Germline CDR1 reads SGHRS; CDR2 reads YFSETQ. The CDR3 has 17 residues. The ends lost 1 base at V and 4 bases at J; junction bases unmatched: 12. The CDR3 protein is CASSLYSTGDTFYGYTF. The CDR3 DNA follows: TGCGCCAGCAGCTTGTACTCGACAGGGGACACCTTCTATGGCTACACCTTC.

The chain is built from TRBV5-1 and TRBJ2-5; D is ambiguous. Trimming left V 1 base short and J 2 bases short, with 6 bases between. Germline loops: CDR1 SGHRS, CDR2 YFSETQ. The CDR3 runs 13 residues. DNA of the CDR3: TGCGCCAGCAGCTTGAGGCGGCAAGAGACCCAGTACTTC. Residues: CASSLRRQETQYF.

This chain connects TRBV10-3 to TRBJ1-6; 7 bases fit TRBD1. CDR3 size: 15 residues. Per the germline V gene, CDR1 is ENHRY and CDR2 is SYGVKD. Losses at the gene ends were 6 bases for V and 0 bases for J; bases not matched to a gene: 2. This CDR3 reads CAIRGDSSYNSPLHF. The CDR3 region has the DNA TGTGCCATCAGGGGGGACAGCTCCTATAATTCACCCCTCCACTTT.

This clone was seen just once. The V call is TRBV2, the J call TRBJ2-6, with 7 bases fitting TRBD2. Germline CDR1 reads SNHLY; CDR2 reads FYNNEI. This CDR3 has 18 amino acids. Trimming removed 4 bases from V and 4 bases from J; junction bases left unmatched: 13. Written as DNA, the CDR3 is TGTGCCAGCAGTGCCGTACTAGCGAATATCGGGGGGGCCAACGTCCTGACTTTC. Its translation is CASSAVLANIGGANVLTF. The entire variable domain, with the rest obtained from reference TRBV2 and TRBJ2-6, is as follows: EPEVTQTPSHQVTQMGQEVILRCVPISNHLYFYWYRQILGQKVEFLVSFYNNEISEKSEIFDDQFSVERPDGSNFTLKIRSTKLEDSAMYFCASSAVLANIGGANVLTFGAGSRLTVL.

The chain combines TRBV25-1 with TRBJ2-7, with D tentatively TRBD2 (6 bases). From germline, CDR1 is MGHDK and CDR2 SYGVNS. The CDR3 loop spans 12 amino acids. The V end was cut by 3 bases, the J end by 7 bases, with 10 bases between. The DNA for the CDR3 is TGTGCCAGCAGTGATAGGGGAGGAGAGCAGTACTTC. Amino acid sequence: CASSDRGGEQYF.

The J gene is TRBJ1-3, the V gene TRBV14; no clear D gene. Germline assignment: CDR1 SGHDN and CDR2 FVKESK. The CDR3 runs to 15 residues. The germline V and J ends were trimmed by 0 bases and 4 bases, with 10 bases remaining between them. CDR3 amino acids: CASSQDRLLGNTIYF. The CDR3, as DNA: TGTGCCAGCAGCCAAGACCGTCTACTCGGAAACACCATATATTTT. Variable domain in full (rest from reference TRBV14 and TRBJ1-3): EAGVTQFPSHSVIEKGQTVTLRCDPISGHDNLYWYRRVMGKEIKFLLHFVKESKQDESGMPNNRFLAERTGGTYSTLKVQPAELEDSGVYFCASSQDRLLGNTIYFGEGSWLTVV.

The chain employs TRBV4-1 and TRBJ1-6; 10 bases match TRBD1. This CDR3 spans 15 amino acids. J lost 8 bases, V lost 0 bases, and 1 base had no gene match. In germline, CDR1 is MGHRA, CDR2 YSYEKL. As DNA, the CDR3 is TGCGCCAGCAGCCAAGAGGGGACAGGGGATTCACCCCTCCACTTT. Translating gives CASSQEGTGDSPLHF.